This T cell receptor (beta chain) was recorded in a study of neoadjuvant anti-PD-1 for oral cavity cancer. Assay used: immunoSEQ multiplex PCR; TCRdb lists only in-frame clones, some missing. The table includes about 7,000 clones, 74% detected once. The trim removed 2 bases at V and 5 bases at J, leaving 20 bases unmatched. Germline V gives CDR1 SGHDN, CDR2 FVKESK. This CDR3 contains 19 residues. The receptor's source is a person aged 35-79 years with oral cavity squamous cell carcinoma. This sample comprised PBMCs, obtained before nivolumab (anti-PD-1) treatment. This chain uses TRBV14 with TRBJ2-5, with 7 bases matching TRBD1. The CDR3 nucleotides are TGTGCCAGCAGCCAACGCCACCGGGTGACGGGACAGAGGAGGGAGACCCAGTACTTC. Its translation is CASSQRHRVTGQRRETQYF.